These T cell receptor beta chains were read from a single sample in a study of neurological immune-mediated disorders. TCRdb re-called the 5' RACE reads through MiXCR, storing one row per CDR3 protein. This sample has 40,000 to 50,000 distinct CDR3 sequences, with about 9.4% found just once. The sequenced sample was PBMCs. The receptor source for this set is a woman aged 40 to 55 with HTLV-1-associated myelopathy (HAM/TSP). Both conserved end residues are part of each CDR3. Each record gives: CDR3 DNA, CDR3 protein, V gene, D gene, clone size, J gene. The D gene is left open where the match is weak. Size is omitted from some rows. Given values are once, few, many or a class for expanded clones.

CDR3nt: TGTGCCAGCAGTTTTGGTGACAGGGGGCTTTATGGCTACACCTTC; CDR3aa: CASSFGDRGLYGYTF; v_gene: TRBV12-3/TRBV12-4; d_gene: TRBD1; abundance: many; j_gene: TRBJ1-2
CDR3nt: TGTGCCAGCAGCTCCTCGCGTGGCTACACCTTC; CDR3aa: CASSSSRGYTF; v_gene: TRBV7-8; d_gene: -; abundance: many; j_gene: TRBJ1-2
CDR3nt: TGTGCTAGTGGTTTGGGACCCTACGGAGTTTCACCCCTCCACTTT; CDR3aa: CASGLGPYGVSPLHF; v_gene: TRBV12-5; d_gene: -; abundance: -; j_gene: TRBJ1-6
CDR3nt: TGTGCCACCAGTGCGACGACGCCCCCCTACGAGCAGTACTTC; CDR3aa: CATSATTPPYEQYF; v_gene: TRBV24-1; d_gene: -; abundance: many; j_gene: TRBJ2-7
CDR3nt: TGTGCCAGCAGTTTACTAGCGGGGGGCCTTTACGAGCAGTACTTC; CDR3aa: CASSLLAGGLYEQYF; v_gene: TRBV12-3/TRBV12-4; d_gene: TRBD2; abundance: many; j_gene: TRBJ2-7
CDR3nt: TGTGCCAGCAGCCCTCCGTGGACGCGGGGGTCCTACAATGAGCAGTTCTTC; CDR3aa: CASSPPWTRGSYNEQFF; v_gene: TRBV7-8; d_gene: TRBD2; abundance: many; j_gene: TRBJ2-1
CDR3nt: TGCGCCAGCAGCTTGTCACAGACCTCTGAAGCTTTCTTT; CDR3aa: CASSLSQTSEAFF; v_gene: TRBV5-1; d_gene: -; abundance: many; j_gene: TRBJ1-1
CDR3nt: TGCGCCAGCAGCATCGTCGGTTCAGGCAGGGGGGACTTC; CDR3aa: CASSIVGSGRGDF; v_gene: TRBV5-1; d_gene: -; abundance: many; j_gene: TRBJ2-7
CDR3nt: TGTGCCATCAGCGGGGCAGAAAATCAGCCCCAGCATTTT; CDR3aa: CAISGAENQPQHF; v_gene: TRBV10-3; d_gene: -; abundance: many; j_gene: TRBJ1-5
CDR3nt: TGCAGCGTTGCTCTATATAGGGTAGATGAGCAGTTCTTC; CDR3aa: CSVALYRVDEQFF; v_gene: TRBV29-1; d_gene: -; abundance: many; j_gene: TRBJ2-1
CDR3nt: TGTGCCAGCAGCCCCGACAGGGCCCCCGAGCAGTACTTC; CDR3aa: CASSPDRAPEQYF; v_gene: TRBV7-9; d_gene: TRBD1; abundance: many; j_gene: TRBJ2-7
CDR3nt: TGTGCCAGCAGCCGGGACATTTATGGCTACACCTTC; CDR3aa: CASSRDIYGYTF; v_gene: TRBV25-1; d_gene: -; abundance: many; j_gene: TRBJ1-2
CDR3nt: TGTGCCAGCAGTTCGGGGACTAGCGGGAATCATGCAGATACGCAGTATTTT; CDR3aa: CASSSGTSGNHADTQYF; v_gene: TRBV6-2/TRBV6-3; d_gene: TRBD2; abundance: many; j_gene: TRBJ2-3
CDR3nt: TGCGCCAGCAGCCCCCGGGACGGATACAATGAGCAGTTCTTC; CDR3aa: CASSPRDGYNEQFF; v_gene: TRBV5-1; d_gene: -; abundance: many; j_gene: TRBJ2-1
CDR3nt: TGTGCCAGCAGCTCCTCCAGCGGGGGATGGGAGACCCAGTACTTC; CDR3aa: CASSSSSGGWETQYF; v_gene: TRBV7-2; d_gene: TRBD2; abundance: many; j_gene: TRBJ2-5
CDR3nt: TGTGTCAGCAGTTTCGTACGAAACGAGCAGTACTTC; CDR3aa: CVSSFVRNEQYF; v_gene: TRBV12-3/TRBV12-4; d_gene: -; abundance: -; j_gene: TRBJ2-7
CDR3nt: TGTGCCAGCTGCTTCGAGCGGACCCCCTACAATGAGCAGTTCTTC; CDR3aa: CASCFERTPYNEQFF; v_gene: TRBV27; d_gene: -; abundance: many; j_gene: TRBJ2-1
CDR3nt: TGTGCCAGCAGCTTTTTTTTGGGTTCCGATCAGCCCCAGCATTTT; CDR3aa: CASSFFLGSDQPQHF; v_gene: TRBV7-2; d_gene: -; abundance: many; j_gene: TRBJ1-5
CDR3nt: TGCAGTGCTAGAGATCGCTTCTACTACAATGAGCAGTTCTTC; CDR3aa: CSARDRFYYNEQFF; v_gene: TRBV20-1; d_gene: -; abundance: many; j_gene: TRBJ2-1
CDR3nt: TGTGCCAGCGGACTAGCGGTTGACAATGAGCAGTTCTTC; CDR3aa: CASGLAVDNEQFF; v_gene: TRBV6-5; d_gene: TRBD2; abundance: many; j_gene: TRBJ2-1
CDR3nt: TGCAGTGCTAGGGACAGGGAATCCTACGAGCAGTACTTC; CDR3aa: CSARDRESYEQYF; v_gene: TRBV20-1; d_gene: TRBD1; abundance: many; j_gene: TRBJ2-7
CDR3nt: TGCGCCAGCGCGACAGAGACCTACGAGCAGTACTTC; CDR3aa: CASATETYEQYF; v_gene: TRBV5-1; d_gene: -; abundance: many; j_gene: TRBJ2-7
CDR3nt: TGCAGTGCCTCCGGGGTAGCGGGGCGCCAAGAGACCCAGTACTTC; CDR3aa: CSASGVAGRQETQYF; v_gene: TRBV20-1; d_gene: TRBD2; abundance: many; j_gene: TRBJ2-5
CDR3nt: TGTGCCAGCAACCTCAGGGGGCAGTCCTACAATGAGCAGTTCTTC; CDR3aa: CASNLRGQSYNEQFF; v_gene: TRBV27; d_gene: TRBD1; abundance: many; j_gene: TRBJ2-1
CDR3nt: TGTGCCAGCAGTTTGTACGACAGGGCTACCTATAATTCACCCCTCCACTTT; CDR3aa: CASSLYDRATYNSPLHF; v_gene: TRBV27; d_gene: TRBD1; abundance: many; j_gene: TRBJ1-6
CDR3nt: TGTGCCAGCAGCGTGGGTGACTCCCTCCACTTT; CDR3aa: CASSVGDSLHF; v_gene: TRBV9; d_gene: -; abundance: many; j_gene: TRBJ1-6
CDR3nt: TGCGCCAGCAGCATCAGCACAGATACGCAGTATTTT; CDR3aa: CASSISTDTQYF; v_gene: TRBV5-1; d_gene: -; abundance: many; j_gene: TRBJ2-3
CDR3nt: TGTGCCAGCAGCCAATCAGGGGGCGCGGATCCCTACAATGAGCAGTTCTTC; CDR3aa: CASSQSGGADPYNEQFF; v_gene: TRBV3-1; d_gene: TRBD1; abundance: many; j_gene: TRBJ2-1
CDR3nt: TGCGCCAGCAGCATTCAGGGTGCCGGGGAGCTGTTTTTT; CDR3aa: CASSIQGAGELFF; v_gene: TRBV5-1; d_gene: -; abundance: many; j_gene: TRBJ2-2
CDR3nt: TGCAGTGCCGGAGAAGAGGGGGCGGGAGAGACCCAGTACTTC; CDR3aa: CSAGEEGAGETQYF; v_gene: TRBV20-1; d_gene: TRBD1; abundance: many; j_gene: TRBJ2-5
CDR3nt: TGTGCCAGCAGGGGACAGAGAAGCCGCACAGATACGCAGTATTTT; CDR3aa: CASRGQRSRTDTQYF; v_gene: TRBV25-1; d_gene: TRBD1; abundance: many; j_gene: TRBJ2-3
CDR3nt: TGTGCCAGCAGGCGGACAGGGGACCGACGAGCCGAGCAGTACTTC; CDR3aa: CASRRTGDRRAEQYF; v_gene: TRBV12-3/TRBV12-4; d_gene: TRBD1; abundance: many; j_gene: TRBJ2-7
CDR3nt: TGCAGTGCCCGAGTCGGAACGGGGGGGCCTAAAAACATTCAGTACTTC; CDR3aa: CSARVGTGGPKNIQYF; v_gene: TRBV20-1; d_gene: TRBD2; abundance: many; j_gene: TRBJ2-4
CDR3nt: TGTGCCACCAGCAGAGGCTCAAGACTCCCTGGGGCCAACGTCCTGACTTTC; CDR3aa: CATSRGSRLPGANVLTF; v_gene: TRBV15; d_gene: -; abundance: many; j_gene: TRBJ2-6
CDR3nt: TGTGCCAGCAGGTCGGGACAGGGCGTCGAGCAGTACTTC; CDR3aa: CASRSGQGVEQYF; v_gene: TRBV28; d_gene: TRBD1; abundance: many; j_gene: TRBJ2-7
CDR3nt: TGTGCCAGCAGCTTATCGCTACGGACAGGGTCTATAGGGGAGCTGTTTTTT; CDR3aa: CASSLSLRTGSIGELFF; v_gene: TRBV7-8; d_gene: TRBD1; abundance: -; j_gene: TRBJ2-2
CDR3nt: TGCAGTGCTAGAGATCCCAATCCATTAGTAGCGGGGGTCCTCTACAATGAGCAGTTCTTC; CDR3aa: CSARDPNPLVAGVLYNEQFF; v_gene: TRBV20-1; d_gene: TRBD2; abundance: many; j_gene: TRBJ2-1
CDR3nt: TGTGCCAGCAGTTTTGGGCAGCTTAATTCACCCCTCCACTTT; CDR3aa: CASSFGQLNSPLHF; v_gene: TRBV12-3/TRBV12-4; d_gene: -; abundance: many; j_gene: TRBJ1-6